Listed here are 25 T cell receptor beta chains from one sample, sequenced in a study of identical twins. Via MiXCR, TCRdb re-called the 5' RACE reads, giving one row per CDR3 protein. Among roughly 490,000 distinct CDR3 sequences, 13% to 15% were seen once, and the ten largest hold more than 0.8%. The same sample was also studied in work on yellow fever vaccine responses in identical twins.

The sequenced sample was CD4+ T cells sorted from blood. Receptors originate from a woman aged 18-29 years in good health.

The chain recombines TRBV20-1 with TRBJ2-4, with a weak D call TRBD1 (6 bases). Germline CDR1 reads DFQATT; CDR2 reads SNEGSKA (reference sequence). V was shortened by 3 bases and J by 0 bases, with 15 bases between the two germline ends. This CDR3 has 16 amino acids. CDR3 residues: CSASADRDLAKNIQYF. The CDR3 nucleotides read TGCAGTGCTAGTGCGGACAGAGATCTAGCCAAAAACATTCAGTACTTC.

The V gene is TRBV6-2 or TRBV6-3, the J gene TRBJ2-5; D gene unclear. There are 12 residues in the CDR3. Trimming took 5 bases from V and 5 from J, leaving 9 bases between them. Germline assignment: CDR1 MNHEY and CDR2 SVGEGT. The CDR3 sequence: CASSLSAETQYF. The CDR3 bases are TGTGCCAGCAGTCTGTCAGCGGAGACCCAGTACTTC.

The V gene is TRBV28, the J gene TRBJ2-7, with D possibly called TRBD1 or TRBD2 (5 bases each). Trimming took off 6 bases at V and 5 bases at J, with 8 bases between the two ends. In germline, CDR1 is MDHEN, CDR2 SYDVKM. The CDR3 is 11 amino acids. As DNA, the CDR3 is TGTGCCAGCAGCCGGGACCACGAGCAGTACTTC. Protein: CASSRDHEQYF.

The J gene is TRBJ2-4, the V gene TRBV20-1; D is ambiguous. The CDR3 consists of 15 residues. V lost 2 bases to trimming and J lost 0 bases, with 11 bases between them. Germline V gives CDR1 DFQATT, CDR2 SNEGSKA (reference sequence). The CDR3 here is CSARQELLAKNIQYF. For the CDR3, the DNA is TGCAGTGCTAGACAGGAGTTGCTAGCCAAAAACATTCAGTACTTC.

V and J are TRBV5-6 and TRBJ1-5; a weak D match, TRBD1 (5 bases). CDR1 SGHDT and CDR2 YYEEEE come from the germline V gene. The CDR3 has 15 residues. Between the trimmed V and J ends, which lost 4 bases and 0 bases, there was a span of 11 bases. The CDR3: CASSKTGYSNQPQHF. The CDR3 DNA reads TGTGCCAGCAGCAAAACAGGTTATAGCAATCAGCCCCAGCATTTT.

This clonotype occurred a few times. The CDR3 bases are TGTGCCAGCAGCGTAGGTCAGGCCACCGGGGAGCTGTTTTTT. Protein sequence: CASSVGQATGELFF. V is TRBV9 and J is TRBJ2-2, with D unresolved. The CDR3 consists of 14 residues. Germline V gene sequence: CDR1 SGDLS, CDR2 YYNGEE. Trimming pared 0 bases from V and 4 bases from J, leaving 7 bases between.

This clonotype was observed a few times. This chain connects TRBV28 to TRBJ2-3; D is uncertain. The V end was cut by 6 bases, the J end by 6 bases, with 13 bases between. The germline CDR1 and CDR2 sequences are MDHEN and SYDVKM. The CDR3 length is 13 residues. The CDR3 region has the DNA TGTGCCAGCAGCGAAGGGCAGGCGGATACGCAGTATTTT. Its protein product is CASSEGQADTQYF.

The genes are TRBV7-8 and TRBJ2-3; the match to TRBD2 covers 10 bases. The CDR3 totals 18 residues. V trimming: 6 bases; J trimming: 6 bases; junction bases outside the gene matches: 18. Germline V gives CDR1 SGHVS, CDR2 FQNEAQ. The DNA of the CDR3 is TGTGCCAGCAGGCGCTCAACGTTCCTAGCGGGGGCAGGGGATACGCAGTATTTT. Translation: CASRRSTFLAGAGDTQYF.

The chain carries TRBV6-2 or TRBV6-3 and TRBJ2-4; TRBD1 matches 7 bases. The V gene end was trimmed by 10 bases and the J gene end by 2 bases; junction bases not matched to a gene: 5. The CDR3 length is 13 residues. Germline V gene sequence: CDR1 MNHEY, CDR2 SVGEGT. Here the CDR3 DNA reads TGTGCCATCCGACAGGGTCCCAAAAACATTCAGTACTTC. This encodes CAIRQGPKNIQYF.

This clonotype came up once. This could be a read error, since a much larger clone is one nucleotide away. The rearrangement joins TRBV3-1 to TRBJ2-3; D might be TRBD1 (6 bases). Trimming left V 8 bases short and J 4 bases short, with 19 bases between. The CDR3 is 15 amino acids. CDR1 and CDR2 (germline): LGHDT, YNNKEL (reference sequence). In DNA form, the CDR3 reads TGTGCCAGCTGCTCCGCCGGGACATACCCAGATACGCAGTATTTT. It translates to CASCSAGTYPDTQYF.

On this clonotype itself: One end of the junction does not line up with germline, which may come from a read error. The rearrangement joins TRBV7-7 to TRBJ1-3; 9 nucleotides agree with TRBD1. Per the germline V gene, CDR1 is SSHAT and CDR2 is FNYEAQ (reference sequence). The CDR3 runs to 15 residues. The CDR3 is CASSSGTGTGNTIYF. DNA for the CDR3: TGTGCTAGCAGCTCCGGGACAGGGACTGGAAACACCATATATTTT. The full variable domain, rest sourced from reference TRBV7-7 and TRBJ1-3, is GAGVSQSPRYKVTKRGQDVTLRCDPISSHATLYWYQQALGQGPEFLTYFNYEAQPDKSGLPSDRFSAERPEGSISTLTIQRTEQRDSAMYRCASSSGTGTGNTIYFGEGSWLTVV.

The chain uses TRBV7-9 and TRBJ1-2, with D possibly TRBD1 on 5 matching bases. Trimming removed 11 bases from V and 4 bases from J, with 11 bases in between. This CDR3 is 11 amino acids long. Germline-derived CDR1 and CDR2 are SEHNR and FQNEAQ (reference sequence). The DNA of the CDR3 is TGTGCCCCGGGGCGCCCCTATGGCTACACCTTC. Translating gives CAPGRPYGYTF.

This clonotype showed up just a few times. The chain couples TRBV12-3 or TRBV12-4 to TRBJ1-6, with D unresolved. The CDR3 covers 11 residues. Trimming cost V 4 bases and J 5 bases, with 0 bases left between them. The CDR3 spells CASSYNSPLHF. In DNA, the CDR3 is TGTGCCAGCAGTTATAATTCACCCCTCCACTTT.

This clonotype appeared many times. V and J are TRBV4-3 and TRBJ2-6; unclear D gene. V lost 0 bases to trimming and J lost 0 bases, with 9 bases between them. The CDR3 runs to 17 residues. The germline gives CDR1 LGHNA, CDR2 YSLEER. CDR3 DNA sequence: TGCGCCAGCAGCCAAGATCTCAGGAGCTCTGGGGCCAACGTCCTGACTTTC. Translated, it gives CASSQDLRSSGANVLTF.

This clonotype has more than one count but fewer than ten. This chain joins TRBV6-1 and TRBJ2-2; no clear D. This CDR3 has 14 amino acids. Germline V gene sequence: CDR1 MNHNS, CDR2 SASEGT. V lost 10 bases, J lost 2 bases, and 14 bases lay in between. In DNA form, the CDR3 reads TGTGCCAAGCCCTCGAGGAACAACACCGGGGAGCTGTTTTTT. It specifies CAKPSRNNTGELFF.

This clonotype was counted between two and nine times. This chain uses TRBV30 with TRBJ2-5; D remains unclear. Trimming left V 7 bases short and J 6 bases short, with 9 bases between. The CDR3 runs to 10 residues. CDR1 and CDR2 (germline): GTSNPN, SVGIG (reference sequence). The CDR3: CASGLQTQYF. The CDR3 region has the DNA TGTGCCTCAGGCTTGCAGACCCAGTACTTC.

This clonotype appeared a few times. The rearrangement uses TRBV11-2 and TRBJ2-1, with 7 positions matching TRBD2. This CDR3 contains 15 residues. Germline V gives CDR1 SGHAT, CDR2 FQNNGV. V gave up 4 bases and J gave up 7 bases; unmatched junction bases: 10. In DNA, the CDR3 is TGTGCCAGCAGCTCCTTGCGGGAGATTCCGAATGAGCAGTTCTTC. Translated: CASSSLREIPNEQFF.

The V and J genes are TRBV11-1 and TRBJ2-2, with 13 positions matching TRBD2. The CDR3 runs to 19 residues. The trim removed 5 bases at V and 2 bases at J, leaving 11 bases unmatched. CDR1 is SGHAT, CDR2 FQDESV, per germline (reference sequence). The chain's CDR3 is CASSAKEGLAGVNTGELFF. The CDR3 DNA follows: TGTGCCAGCAGCGCTAAGGAAGGACTAGCGGGGGTTAACACCGGGGAGCTGTTTTTT.

The chain carries TRBV20-1 and TRBJ2-3; D possibly corresponds to TRBD1 (6 bases). Germline V gene lookup returns CDR1 DFQATT and CDR2 SNEGSKA (reference sequence). This CDR3 has 18 amino acids. With 1 base removed from V and 5 bases from J, the gap between germline ends came to 25 bases. The CDR3 coding sequence is TGCAGTGCTAGAGCCGCCGGAGGCCAGCAGGGGAGTTTAGATACGCAGTATTTT. Amino acid sequence: CSARAAGGQQGSLDTQYF.

The table lists this clonotype with many counts. The chain joins TRBV29-1 to TRBJ2-7; 9 nucleotides agree with TRBD1. Germline CDR1 is SQVTM and CDR2 is ANQGSEA. There are 14 residues in the CDR3. The J segment lost 3 bases and the V segment lost 1 base, leaving 4 bases of the junction unmatched. CDR3 bases: TGCAGCGTTGAAGGGGGACAGGGATACTACGAGCAGTACTTC. Its translation: CSVEGGQGYYEQYF.

The rearrangement links TRBV4-3 to TRBJ2-3; 8 positions agree with TRBD1. From germline, CDR1 is LGHNA and CDR2 YSLEER. V trimming: 4 bases; J trimming: 1 base; junction bases outside the gene matches: 7. CDR3 size: 16 residues. CDR3: CASSPGQGRGTDTQYF. For the CDR3, the DNA is TGCGCCAGCAGCCCAGGACAGGGAAGGGGCACAGATACGCAGTATTTT.

In this sample, this clonotype turned up a few times. J is TRBJ2-7 and V is TRBV5-1; 9 bases are shared with TRBD1. The CDR3 sequence is 14 residues long. V shed 4 bases and J 4 bases; nucleotides not matched to a gene: 6. Germline CDR1 and CDR2: SGHRS and YFSETQ. CDR3 sequence: CASSRDRAEYEQYF. CDR3 DNA sequence: TGCGCCAGCAGCAGGGACAGGGCGGAATACGAGCAGTACTTC. The variable domain in full, with the rest retrieved from reference TRBV5-1 and TRBJ2-7, is KAGVTQTPRYLIKTRGQQVTLSCSPISGHRSVSWYQQTPGQGLQFLFEYFSETQRNKGNFPGRFSGRQFSNSRSEMNVSTLELGDSALYLCASSRDRAEYEQYFGPGTRLTVT.

This clonotype was seen a handful of times. The J gene is TRBJ2-3, the V gene TRBV7-9; 11 bases match TRBD2. The germline gives CDR1 SEHNR, CDR2 FQNEAQ (reference sequence). The CDR3 contains 14 residues. Unmatched junction bases numbered 1, after V lost 8 bases and J lost 0 bases. The CDR3 bases are TGTGCCAGCGTAGCGGGGGGGAGCACAGATACGCAGTATTTT. Its translation is CASVAGGSTDTQYF.

This clonotype was counted a few times. This sequence joins TRBV20-1 and TRBJ2-2, with D perhaps matching TRBD2 (7 bases). V was trimmed by 6 bases and J by 5 bases, leaving 19 bases between them. CDR1 DFQATT and CDR2 SNEGSKA come from the germline V gene (reference sequence). The CDR3 is 15 residues long. CDR3 DNA sequence: TGCAGTGCCCTACAACGGGGGGCTCGGACCGGGGAGCTGTTTTTT. This translates into CSALQRGARTGELFF.

This clonotype showed up just a few times. The chain uses TRBV7-9 and TRBJ2-7, with 7 bases aligning to TRBD1. V was pared by 5 bases and J by 4 bases, with 8 bases of the junction left unmatched. This CDR3 comprises 14 residues. Per the germline V gene, CDR1 is SEHNR and CDR2 is FQNEAQ (reference sequence). The CDR3 DNA reads as TGTGCCAGCAGCGGGGTTGGCAGGGGGTACGAGCAGTACTTC. This sequence encodes CASSGVGRGYEQYF.